This T cell receptor (beta chain) came from a study of blood T cells in healthy people across ages. With a J-beta primer mix and a sample-barcoded 5' primer, a second PCR ran about 6 to 11 cycles. TCRdb analysed the 5' RACE reads with MiXCR anew, one entry per CDR3 protein. The sample includes hundreds of thousands of distinct CDR3 sequences, around 32% seen only once; the top ten take 15% to 17%. V lost 2 bases to trimming and J lost 7 bases, with 18 bases between them. Germline loops: CDR1 SGHTA, CDR2 FQGTGA. The CDR3 loop spans 15 amino acids. The sample holds one count of this clonotype. The receptor's source is a woman aged 80 or over in good health. V gene TRBV7-3 combines with J gene TRBJ2-7; no clear D gene. The sequencing sample was made of blood. Here the CDR3 reads CASSLSRSTHNEQYF. The CDR3 region has the DNA TGTGCCAGCAGCTTATCACGCAGCACCCACAATGAGCAGTACTTC.